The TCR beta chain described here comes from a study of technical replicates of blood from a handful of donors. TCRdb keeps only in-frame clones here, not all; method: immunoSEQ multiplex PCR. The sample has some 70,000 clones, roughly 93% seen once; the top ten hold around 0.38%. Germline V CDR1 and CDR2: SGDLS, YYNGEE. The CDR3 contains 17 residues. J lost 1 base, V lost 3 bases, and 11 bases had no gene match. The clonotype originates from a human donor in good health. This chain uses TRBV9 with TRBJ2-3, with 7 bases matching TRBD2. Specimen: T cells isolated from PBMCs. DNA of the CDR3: TGTGCCAGCAGCGGATCTGTAGCGGGTTCTGGCACAGATACGCAGTATTTT. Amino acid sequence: CASSGSVAGSGTDTQYF.